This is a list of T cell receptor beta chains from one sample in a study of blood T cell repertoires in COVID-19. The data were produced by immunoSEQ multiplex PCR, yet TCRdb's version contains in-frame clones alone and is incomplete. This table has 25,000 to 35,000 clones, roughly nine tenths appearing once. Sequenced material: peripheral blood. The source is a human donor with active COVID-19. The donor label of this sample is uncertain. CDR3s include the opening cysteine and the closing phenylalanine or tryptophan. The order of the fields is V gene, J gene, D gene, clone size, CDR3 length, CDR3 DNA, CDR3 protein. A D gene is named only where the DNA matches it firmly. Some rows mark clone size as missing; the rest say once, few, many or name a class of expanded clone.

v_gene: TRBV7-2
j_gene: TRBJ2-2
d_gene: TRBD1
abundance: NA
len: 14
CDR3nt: TGTGCCAGCAGCCGGACAGGGGGGACCGGGGAGCTGTTTTTT
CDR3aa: CASSRTGGTGELFF

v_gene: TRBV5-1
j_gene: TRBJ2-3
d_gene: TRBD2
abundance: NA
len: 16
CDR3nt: TGCGCCAGCAGCTTCGGCGCGGGAGGTTATGGGGATACGCAGTATTTT
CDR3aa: CASSFGAGGYGDTQYF

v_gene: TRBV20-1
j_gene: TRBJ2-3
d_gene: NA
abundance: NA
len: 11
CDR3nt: TGCAGTGCTACCATAGGGGCTACGCAGTATTTT
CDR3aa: CSATIGATQYF

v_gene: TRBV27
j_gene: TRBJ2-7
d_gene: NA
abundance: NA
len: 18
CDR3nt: TGTGCCAGCAGTTCTCAGGGAGGTATTAACCTTTTCTCCTACGAGCAGTACTTC
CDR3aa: CASSSQGGINLFSYEQYF

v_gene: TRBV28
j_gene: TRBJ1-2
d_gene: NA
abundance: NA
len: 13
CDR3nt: TGTGCCAGCAGTTTAGTCACAGCCTATGGCTACACCTTC
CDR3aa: CASSLVTAYGYTF

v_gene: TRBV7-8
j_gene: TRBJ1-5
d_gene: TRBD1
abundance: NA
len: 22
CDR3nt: TGTGCCAGCAGCGCCCAGAAGGGAATTAGACAGGGGGAGGTACTGGGCAATCAGCCCCAGCATTTT
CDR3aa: CASSAQKGIRQGEVLGNQPQHF

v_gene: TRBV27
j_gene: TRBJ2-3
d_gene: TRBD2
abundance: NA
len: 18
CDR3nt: TGTGCCAGCAGTTTAAGGAACAGCGGGGGGCTGAGCACAGATACGCAGTATTTT
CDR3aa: CASSLRNSGGLSTDTQYF

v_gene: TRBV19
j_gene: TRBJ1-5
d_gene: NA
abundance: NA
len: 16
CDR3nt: TGTGCCAGTAGTAGTCCAGGGAAGCTAGGCAATCAGCCCCAGCATTTT
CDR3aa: CASSSPGKLGNQPQHF

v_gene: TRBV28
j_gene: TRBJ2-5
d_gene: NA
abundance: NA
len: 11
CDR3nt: TGTGCCAGCAGCCAGTATGAGACCCAGTACTTC
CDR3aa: CASSQYETQYF

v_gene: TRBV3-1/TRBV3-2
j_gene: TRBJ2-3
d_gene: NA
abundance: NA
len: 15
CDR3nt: TGTGCCAGCAGCCAAGACGAGGGAGCAGGCCGTACGCAGTATTTT
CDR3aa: CASSQDEGAGRTQYF

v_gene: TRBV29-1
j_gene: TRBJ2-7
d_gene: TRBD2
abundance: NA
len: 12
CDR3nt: TGCAGCGTCCGACTAGCGAGCTACGAGCAGTACTTC
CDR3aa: CSVRLASYEQYF

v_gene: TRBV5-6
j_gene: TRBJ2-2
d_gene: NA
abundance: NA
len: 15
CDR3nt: TGTGCCAGCAGCTCCAGGGACTTAAACACCGGGGAGCTGTTTTTT
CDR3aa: CASSSRDLNTGELFF

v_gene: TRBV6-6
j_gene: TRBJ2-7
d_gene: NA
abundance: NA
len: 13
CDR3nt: TGTGCCAGCAGTTACGACAGCTCCTACGAGCAGTACTTC
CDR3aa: CASSYDSSYEQYF

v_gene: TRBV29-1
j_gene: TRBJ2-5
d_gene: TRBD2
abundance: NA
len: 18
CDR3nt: TGCATCAACATAAGTTGGACTAGCAAAAACTTGCCCGGGGAGACCCAGTACTTC
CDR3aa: CINISWTSKNLPGETQYF

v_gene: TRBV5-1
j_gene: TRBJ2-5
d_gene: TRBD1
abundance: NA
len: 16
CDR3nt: TGCGCCAGCAGCTTGGGTGACAGGGTCTCACTTGAGACCCAGTACTTC
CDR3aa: CASSLGDRVSLETQYF

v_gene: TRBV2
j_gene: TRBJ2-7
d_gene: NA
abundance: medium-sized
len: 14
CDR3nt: TGTGCCAGCAGCCCAGACGGGAGCTCCTACGAGCAGTACTTC
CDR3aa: CASSPDGSSYEQYF

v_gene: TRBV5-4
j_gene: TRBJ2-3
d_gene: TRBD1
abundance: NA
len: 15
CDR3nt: TGTGCCAGCAGCTTGGGACAGGGCAGCACAGATACGCAGTATTTT
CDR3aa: CASSLGQGSTDTQYF

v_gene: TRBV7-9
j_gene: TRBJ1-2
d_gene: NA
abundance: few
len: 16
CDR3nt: TGTGCCAGCAGCTTAGATAAGGACTCTGGACGATATGGCTACACCTTC
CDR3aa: CASSLDKDSGRYGYTF

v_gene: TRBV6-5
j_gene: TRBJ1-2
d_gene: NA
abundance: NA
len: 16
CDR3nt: TGTGCCAGCAGTTACTCGCAGGTACAGTCAGAGTATGGCTACACCTTC
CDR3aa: CASSYSQVQSEYGYTF

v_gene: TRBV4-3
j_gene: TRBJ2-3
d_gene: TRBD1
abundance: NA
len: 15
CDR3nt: TGCGCCAGCAGCGATGGGACAGGTTTGACAGATACGCAGTATTTT
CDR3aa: CASSDGTGLTDTQYF

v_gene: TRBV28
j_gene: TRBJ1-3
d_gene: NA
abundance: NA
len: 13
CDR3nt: TGTGCCAGCAGTTTATACAGGGGAAACACCATATATTTT
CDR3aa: CASSLYRGNTIYF

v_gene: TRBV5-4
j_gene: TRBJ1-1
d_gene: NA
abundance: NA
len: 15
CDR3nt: TGTGCCAGCAGCTTGGAAGTGGGGAGTTCGACTGAAGCTTTCTTT
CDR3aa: CASSLEVGSSTEAFF

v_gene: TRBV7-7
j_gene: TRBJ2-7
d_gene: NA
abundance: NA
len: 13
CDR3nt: TGTGCTAGCACGGACACCCACTCCTACGAGCAGTACTTC
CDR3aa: CASTDTHSYEQYF

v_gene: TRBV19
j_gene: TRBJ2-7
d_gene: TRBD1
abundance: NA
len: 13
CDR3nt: TGTGCCAGTAGCCGGGACAGGGTCAGCGAGCAGTACTTC
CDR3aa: CASSRDRVSEQYF

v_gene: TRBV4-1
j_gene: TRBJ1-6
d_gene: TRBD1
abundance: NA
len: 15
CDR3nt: TGCGCCAGCAGCCAAGAGGGACAGAGAAATTCACCCCTCCACTTT
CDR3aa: CASSQEGQRNSPLHF

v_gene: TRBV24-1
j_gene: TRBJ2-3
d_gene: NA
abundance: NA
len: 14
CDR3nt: TGTGCCACCAGTGCGGCTAGCGGCACAGATACGCAGTATTTT
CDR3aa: CATSAASGTDTQYF

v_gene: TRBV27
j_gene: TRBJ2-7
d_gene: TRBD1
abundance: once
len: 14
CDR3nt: TGTGCCAGCAGTTGGACAGGGGGCCAATACGAGCAGTACTTC
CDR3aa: CASSWTGGQYEQYF

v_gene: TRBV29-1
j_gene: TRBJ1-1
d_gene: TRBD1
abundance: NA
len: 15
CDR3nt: TGCAGCGTTGAAGAGCCTGGACAGGTTCGGACTGAAGCTTTCTTT
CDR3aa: CSVEEPGQVRTEAFF

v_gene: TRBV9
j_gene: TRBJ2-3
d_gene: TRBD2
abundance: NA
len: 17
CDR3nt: TGTGCCAGCAGCGTAGAGGTAGCGGGGGGTAGCACAGATACGCAGTATTTT
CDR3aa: CASSVEVAGGSTDTQYF

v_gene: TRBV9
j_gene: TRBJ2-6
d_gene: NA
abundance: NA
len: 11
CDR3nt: TGTGCCTCCTCGTCGGGCAACGTCCTGACTTTC
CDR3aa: CASSSGNVLTF

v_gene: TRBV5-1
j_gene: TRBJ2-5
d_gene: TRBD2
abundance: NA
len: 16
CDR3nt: TGCGCCAGCAGCTTGGTAAAACTAGCGGGGATGGAGACCCAGTACTTC
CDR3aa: CASSLVKLAGMETQYF

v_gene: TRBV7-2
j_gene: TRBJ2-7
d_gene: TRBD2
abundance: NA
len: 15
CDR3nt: TGTGCCAGCAGCTCGAGCGGGGGGGCCTTCCACGAGCAGTACTTC
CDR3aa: CASSSSGGAFHEQYF

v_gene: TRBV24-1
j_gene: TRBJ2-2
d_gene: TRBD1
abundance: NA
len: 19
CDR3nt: TGTGCCACCAGTGATTTTACCGGGACAGGGAGTGCCAACACCGGGGAGCTGTTTTTT
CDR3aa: CATSDFTGTGSANTGELFF

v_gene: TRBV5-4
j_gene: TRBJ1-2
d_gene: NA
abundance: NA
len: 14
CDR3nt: TGTGCCAGCAGCTTGGCAGGCGACAACTATGGCTACACCTTC
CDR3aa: CASSLAGDNYGYTF

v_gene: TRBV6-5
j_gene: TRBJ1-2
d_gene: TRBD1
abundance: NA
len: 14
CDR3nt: TGTGCCAGCAGGAAGCGGGACAGGGGGTATGGCTACACCTTC
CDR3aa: CASRKRDRGYGYTF

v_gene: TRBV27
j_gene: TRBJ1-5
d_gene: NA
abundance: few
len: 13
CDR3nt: TGTGCCAGCAGTTTATCGTACAATCAGCCCCAGCATTTT
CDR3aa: CASSLSYNQPQHF

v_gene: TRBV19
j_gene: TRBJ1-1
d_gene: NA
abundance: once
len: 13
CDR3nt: TGTGCCAGTAGTATAGATTTTCCGGGTGAAGCTTTCTTT
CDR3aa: CASSIDFPGEAFF

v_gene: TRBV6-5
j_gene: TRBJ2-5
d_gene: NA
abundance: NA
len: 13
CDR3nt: TGTGCCAGCAGTCAAATAGGGAGAGAGACCCAGTACTTC
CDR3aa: CASSQIGRETQYF

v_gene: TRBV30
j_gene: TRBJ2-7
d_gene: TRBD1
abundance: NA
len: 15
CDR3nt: TGTGCCTGGAGCCGAGGACAGGGGACGACCTACGAGCAGTACTTC
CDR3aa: CAWSRGQGTTYEQYF

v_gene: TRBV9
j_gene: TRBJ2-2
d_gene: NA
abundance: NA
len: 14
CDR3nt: TGTGCCAGCAGCGAAGGCGGAGTAACCGGGGAGCTGTTTTTT
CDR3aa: CASSEGGVTGELFF

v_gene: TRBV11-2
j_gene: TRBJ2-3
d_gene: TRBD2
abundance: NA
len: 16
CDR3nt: TGTGCCAGCAGCCCTCCGGGACTAGCGGCCACAGATACGCAGTATTTT
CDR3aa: CASSPPGLAATDTQYF

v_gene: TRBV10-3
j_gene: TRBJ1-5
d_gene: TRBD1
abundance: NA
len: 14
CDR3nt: TGTGCCATCAGTGGGGGCAGGGGGCTAGAGCCCCAGCATTTT
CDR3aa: CAISGGRGLEPQHF

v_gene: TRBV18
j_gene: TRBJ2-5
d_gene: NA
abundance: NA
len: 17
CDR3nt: TGTGCCAGCTCACCACCGGACGGTGGGAGGAGAGGAGAGACCCAGTACTTC
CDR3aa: CASSPPDGGRRGETQYF

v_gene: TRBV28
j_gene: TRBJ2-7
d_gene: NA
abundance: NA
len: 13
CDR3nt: TGTGCCAGCAGGGCTACAGGGTCCGGCGAGCAGTACTTC
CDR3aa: CASRATGSGEQYF

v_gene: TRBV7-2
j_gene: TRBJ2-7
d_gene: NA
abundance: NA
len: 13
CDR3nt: TGTGCCAGCAGCATAAACACAGGCTACGAGCAGTACTTC
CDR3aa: CASSINTGYEQYF

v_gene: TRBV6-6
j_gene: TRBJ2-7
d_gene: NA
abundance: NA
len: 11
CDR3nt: TGTGCCAGCAGTTCGCGGTACGAGCAGTACTTC
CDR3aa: CASSSRYEQYF

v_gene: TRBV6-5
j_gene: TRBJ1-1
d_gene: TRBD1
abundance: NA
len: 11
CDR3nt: TGTGCCAGCAATGGACAGGGGGAAGTTTTCTTT
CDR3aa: CASNGQGEVFF

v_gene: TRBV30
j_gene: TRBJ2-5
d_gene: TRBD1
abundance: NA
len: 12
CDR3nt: TGTGCCTGGGGACAGGGGCGGGAGACCCAGTACTTC
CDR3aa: CAWGQGRETQYF

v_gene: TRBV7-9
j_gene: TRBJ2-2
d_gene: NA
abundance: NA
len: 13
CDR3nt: TGTGCTGAGGACACAACGAACACCGGGGAGCTGTTTTTT
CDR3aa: CAEDTTNTGELFF

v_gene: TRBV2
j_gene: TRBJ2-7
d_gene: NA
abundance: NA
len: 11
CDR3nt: TGTGCCAGCAGTGAAGCTGTTCGGGAGTACTTC
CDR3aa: CASSEAVREYF

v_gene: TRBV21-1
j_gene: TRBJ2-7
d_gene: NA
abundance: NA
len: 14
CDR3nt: TGTGCCAGCATCCCTCGGGGGGGAGGGTACGAGCAGTACTTC
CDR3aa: CASIPRGGGYEQYF

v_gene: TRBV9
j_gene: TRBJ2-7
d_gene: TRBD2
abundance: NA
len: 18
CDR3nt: TGTGCCAGCAGCCCACACCCGGGACTAGCGGGACGTGTGGACGAGCAGTACTTC
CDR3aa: CASSPHPGLAGRVDEQYF